The 6 T cell receptor beta chains in this list originate from one sample, sequenced in a study of T cells expressing NK-cell markers. TCRdb processed the 5' RACE reads again and assigns one entry to each CDR3 protein, with no DNA. The specimen's table records some 110,000 distinct CDR3 sequences. Sequencing was performed on blood T cells: a sorted CD56 or NKG2C T cell subset, CD4+ or CD8+ T cells, or bulk PBMC T cells (not recorded which). These receptors came from a woman between 18 and 75 years old in good health.

The gene calls are TRBV20-1 and TRBJ2-5; the TRBD2 assignment by TCRdb is unverifiable without DNA. The CDR3 has 14 amino acids. Germline V lookup: CDR1 DFQATT, CDR2 SNEGSKA (reference sequence). CDR3 region: CSARESGRGETQYF.

This chain connects TRBV4-3 to TRBJ2-6. From germline, CDR1 is LGHNA and CDR2 YSLEER. The CDR3 has 16 residues. CDR3 residues: CASSQVVDSGANVLTF.

V is TRBV19 and J is TRBJ2-7; TCRdb names TRBD1, which stays unverified in the absence of DNA. The CDR3 is 14 amino acids. Germline CDR1 LNHDA, CDR2 SQIVND (reference sequence). The CDR3 loop is CASSIVGQIYEQYF.

The gene calls are TRBV20-1 and TRBJ2-1; TCRdb picks TRBD1, but there is no DNA to check that call. CDR3 length: 16 amino acids. In germline, CDR1 is DFQATT, CDR2 SNEGSKA (reference sequence). The CDR3 spells CSALMNRPGVYNEQFF.

This chain's CDR3 is CASTFGQGAKNEQFF. This chain links TRBV7-9 with TRBJ2-1; TCRdb names TRBD1, which stays unverified in the absence of DNA. Germline CDR1 is SEHNR and CDR2 is FQNEAQ (reference sequence). The CDR3 covers 15 residues.

This chain joins TRBV28 and TRBJ2-3; TCRdb names TRBD2, which stays unverified in the absence of DNA. The CDR3 contains 16 residues. Per germline, CDR1 MDHEN and CDR2 SYDVKM. CDR3 sequence: CASILSRASSTDTQYF.